This T cell receptor (beta chain) was found in a study of graft-versus-host responses after intestinal transplantation. As regards this clone: What it binds is not known.

The repertoire was sequenced with immunoSEQ multiplex PCR; TCRdb's copy has only in-frame clones and lacks some. The sample has about 71,000 clones, about 94% seen once; the top ten hold around 0.57%. The CDR3 sequence is 15 residues long. V dropped 3 bases and J dropped 1 base, with 12 bases sitting between them. Per germline, CDR1 SGHDT and CDR2 YYEEEE. This sample comprised unstimulated CD8+ T cells sorted from spleen or lymph node cells, obtained before intestinal transplant. The source is a human donor who received an intestinal transplant. The V and J genes are TRBV5-6 and TRBJ2-3; D is perhaps TRBD2 (5 bases). The CDR3 protein is CASSSDWPRTDTQYF. CDR3 sequence (DNA): TGTGCCAGCAGCTCGGACTGGCCCCGCACAGATACGCAGTATTTT.